These 21 T cell receptor beta chains originate from one sample sequenced in a study of T cells after yellow fever vaccination. TCRdb passed the 5' RACE reads through MiXCR, listing each CDR3 protein once. Of about 360,000 distinct CDR3 sequences in the sample, 6.2% are singletons; the top ten hold approximately 15%. Material: PBMCs, obtained 5 days after the yellow fever booster vaccination. All receptors derive from a man aged 30 to 39 who received the YFV17D yellow fever vaccine.

V gene TRBV20-1 combines with J gene TRBJ2-7; D remains ambiguous. V lost 1 base to trimming and J lost 1 base, with 11 bases between them. CDR1 and CDR2 from the germline V gene are DFQATT and SNEGSKA (reference sequence). The CDR3 runs to 14 residues. CDR3 sequence: CSARGTTRSYEQYF. CDR3 nucleotide sequence: TGCAGTGCTAGAGGGACCACAAGGTCCTACGAGCAGTACTTC.

This clonotype was seen ten or more times. The CDR3: CASSKGRGIYTGELFF. The CDR3 nucleotides read TGTGCCAGCAGCAAAGGAAGGGGGATCTACACCGGGGAGCTGTTTTTT. V is TRBV21-1 and J is TRBJ2-2; TRBD1 reflects the table's D call only, with no check against the DNA. TRBV21-1 is a pseudogene segment. This CDR3 is built from 16 residues.

This clonotype showed up many times. The genes are TRBV12-3 or TRBV12-4 and TRBJ2-3; the match to TRBD2 covers 9 bases. The CDR3 is 15 amino acids. J was trimmed by 3 bases and V by 3 bases; bases with no gene match: 4. The CDR3 bases are TGTGCCAGCAGTTTTCTGAGCGGGGGGACAGATACGCAGTATTTT. Its translation is CASSFLSGGTDTQYF.

This clonotype was counted between two and nine times. V is TRBV7-2 and J is TRBJ1-1; TRBD1 matches 8 bases. Unmatched junction bases numbered 5, after V lost 5 bases and J lost 0 bases. Per the germline V gene, CDR1 is SGHTA and CDR2 is FQGNSA. The CDR3 runs to 15 residues. The CDR3 DNA is TGTGCCAGCAGCATAACAGGGGGGCTGAACACTGAAGCTTTCTTT. It encodes CASSITGGLNTEAFF.

The chain is built from TRBV7-9 and TRBJ2-7; 7 bases map to TRBD1. V shed 5 bases and J 3 bases; nucleotides not matched to a gene: 7. This CDR3 region has 14 residues. Germline CDR1 SEHNR, CDR2 FQNEAQ (reference sequence). CDR3 sequence: CASSRTGTVYEQYF. The CDR3 DNA sequence: TGTGCCAGCAGCAGGACCGGGACAGTCTACGAGCAGTACTTC.

V and J are TRBV11-2 and TRBJ2-5; 7 bases map to TRBD2. This CDR3 has 14 residues. The V and J ends lost 10 bases and 5 bases, in that order; junction bases with no gene match: 13. Germline assignment: CDR1 SGHAT and CDR2 FQNNGV. CDR3 coding DNA: TGTGCCACCCGACGTGGGGGGGTACTGGAGACCCAGTACTTC. Amino acids: CATRRGGVLETQYF.

In this sample, this clonotype turned up a few times. This chain links TRBV6-5 with TRBJ2-1, with D perhaps given as TRBD1 or TRBD2 (5 bases each). V lost 8 bases to trimming and J lost 7 bases, with 21 bases between them. This CDR3 is 15 amino acids long. CDR1 and CDR2 from the germline V gene are MNHEY and SVGAGI. CDR3 nucleotide sequence: TGTGCCAGCGTTGCCGGGACCGCCGCCCTTAATGAGCAGTTCTTC. Residues: CASVAGTAALNEQFF.

The V call is TRBV7-9, the J call TRBJ2-2, with unresolved D. Germline assignment: CDR1 SEHNR and CDR2 FQNEAQ (reference sequence). V lost 5 bases, J lost 2 bases, and 6 bases lay in between. The CDR3 contains 13 residues. In nucleotides, the CDR3 is TGTGCCAGCAGCACCCACAACACCGGGGAGCTGTTTTTT. Translation: CASSTHNTGELFF.

In this sample, this clonotype turned up many times. The rearrangement joins TRBV4-3 to TRBJ2-7, with 7 bases aligning to TRBD2. This CDR3 region has 14 residues. CDR1 is LGHNA and CDR2 is YSLEER in the germline V gene. V lost 2 bases and J lost 4; bases outside the gene matches: 5. The CDR3 is CASSQFSGPYEQYF. In DNA form, the CDR3 reads TGCGCCAGCAGCCAATTTAGCGGGCCTTACGAGCAGTACTTC.

V and J are TRBV7-6 and TRBJ2-7, with D perhaps given as TRBD1 or TRBD2 (5 bases each). V gave up 4 bases and J gave up 6 bases, with 22 bases separating them. The CDR3 has 16 residues. Germline V CDR1 and CDR2: SGHVS, FNYEAQ. The CDR3 DNA is TGTGCCAGCAGCTCTAGGGGCCGGGGCAGGGCGTCCGAGCAGTACTTC. This encodes CASSSRGRGRASEQYF.

There are many counts of this clonotype. The chain employs TRBV7-8 and TRBJ2-7; 7 bases fit TRBD1. CDR3 size: 16 residues. CDR1 SGHVS and CDR2 FQNEAQ come from the germline V gene. V lost 2 bases and J lost 2; bases outside the gene matches: 9. The CDR3 reads CASSLQPGQSPYEQYF. In nucleotides, the CDR3 is TGTGCCAGCAGCTTACAACCGGGACAGAGCCCCTACGAGCAGTACTTC. Drawing the rest from reference TRBV7-8 and TRBJ2-7, the complete variable domain is GAGVSQSPRYKVAKRGQDVALRCDPISGHVSLFWYQQALGQGPEFLTYFQNEAQLDKSGLPSDRFFAERPEGSVSTLKIQRTQQEDSAVYLCASSLQPGQSPYEQYFGPGTRLTVT.

A few counts support this clonotype. The chain couples TRBV14 to TRBJ2-7; 7 bases align to TRBD2. Looked up from germline, CDR1 is SGHDN and CDR2 is FVKESK. The J segment lost 4 bases and the V segment lost 2 bases, leaving 8 bases of the junction unmatched. The CDR3 consists of 15 residues. For the CDR3, the DNA is TGTGCCAGCAGCCAATTCCCCGCGGGAGAATACGAGCAGTACTTC. It is translated as CASSQFPAGEYEQYF.

The chain employs TRBV7-9 and TRBJ2-1; a possible D gene is TRBD2 (5 bases). Germline lookup yields CDR1 SEHNR and CDR2 FQNEAQ (reference sequence). Deletions cut 5 bases from V and 8 bases from J, with 22 bases between. CDR3 length: 16 amino acids. The CDR3 loop reads CASSPPLGSVVDEQFF. In DNA form, the CDR3 reads TGTGCCAGCAGCCCCCCGCTGGGTAGCGTAGTGGATGAGCAGTTCTTC.

The chain uses TRBV10-3 and TRBJ2-1; 9 nucleotides match TRBD2. With V trimmed by 1 base and J by 7 bases, 8 bases remained unmatched. The CDR3 is 16 residues long. Germline CDR1 ENHRY, CDR2 SYGVKD. In nucleotides, the CDR3 is TGTGCCATCAGTGAGTATGTGCGGGAGGGCCATAATGAGCAGTTCTTC. It specifies CAISEYVREGHNEQFF.

This clonotype was counted at least ten times. This chain uses TRBV5-1 with TRBJ1-5, with TRBD1 matching over 9 bases. This CDR3 spans 15 amino acids. Trimming removed 0 bases from V and 7 bases from J; junction bases left unmatched: 5. Per germline, CDR1 SGHRS and CDR2 YFSETQ. The CDR3 region has the DNA TGCGCCAGCAGCTTGGGGACAGGGGTTCCGCAGCCCCAGCATTTT. Its protein is CASSLGTGVPQPQHF.

There are many counts of this clonotype. The chain recombines TRBV28 with TRBJ2-7; possibly TRBD2 for D (6 bases). CDR3 length equals 15 residues. Trimming took off 2 bases at V and 3 bases at J, with 14 bases between the two ends. Germline CDR1 MDHEN, CDR2 SYDVKM. This CDR3 is CASSLPGVGIYEQYF. In DNA, the CDR3 is TGTGCCAGCAGTTTACCGGGAGTAGGTATCTACGAGCAGTACTTC. Together with reference TRBV28 and TRBJ2-7, the CDR3 gives the full variable domain: DVKVTQSSRYLVKRTGEKVFLECVQDMDHENMFWYRQDPGLGLRLIYFSYDVKMKEKGDIPEGYSVSREKKERFSLILESASTNQTSMYLCASSLPGVGIYEQYFGPGTRLTVT.

This clonotype was observed at least ten times. This rearrangement joins TRBV5-5 to TRBJ2-5; 7 nucleotides line up with TRBD2. Per the germline V gene, CDR1 is SGHKS and CDR2 is YYEKEE (reference sequence). The CDR3 spans 17 residues. The V and J ends lost 2 bases and 2 bases, in that order; junction bases with no gene match: 12. The CDR3 here is CASSLDPYGGSQETQYF. The CDR3 nucleotides read TGTGCCAGCAGCTTAGACCCCTACGGCGGGAGTCAAGAGACCCAGTACTTC.

The genes are TRBV19 and TRBJ2-1, with 8 nucleotides matching TRBD1. Losses at the gene ends were 6 bases for V and 2 bases for J; bases not matched to a gene: 6. The CDR3 runs 15 residues. Looked up from germline, CDR1 is LNHDA and CDR2 is SQIVND (reference sequence). The CDR3 spells CASSQTGGTYNEQFF. DNA of the CDR3: TGTGCCAGTAGCCAAACAGGGGGGACCTACAATGAGCAGTTCTTC.

This clonotype was seen only a few times. The chain combines TRBV2 with TRBJ2-1; D may be TRBD2 (5 bases). The CDR3 runs to 18 residues. Trimming shortened V by 11 bases and J by 8 bases, and 34 bases separated the two germline ends. From germline, CDR1 is SNHLY and CDR2 FYNNEI. CDR3 in amino acids: CACCPPQASSHPDYEQFF. CDR3 DNA: TGTGCCTGCTGTCCTCCTCAGGCTAGTTCGCACCCGGACTATGAGCAGTTCTTC.

This sequence joins TRBV19 and TRBJ2-7, with 15 positions matching TRBD2. Germline V gene data show CDR1 as LNHDA and CDR2 as SQIVND (reference sequence). The V gene end was trimmed by 8 bases and the J gene end by 2 bases; junction bases not matched to a gene: 10. This CDR3 region has 17 residues. In nucleotides, the CDR3 is TGTGCCAGTTCCCAGGGACTAGCGGGAGGATGGACCTACGAGCAGTACTTC. It translates to CASSQGLAGGWTYEQYF.

Only a few counts were recorded for this clonotype. The CDR3 DNA sequence: TGCAGTGCTAGTGCCGGACGAGGCAATCAGCCCCAGCATTTT. Translating it yields CSASAGRGNQPQHF. J is TRBJ1-5 and V is TRBV20-1; no clear D gene. Trimming took off 3 bases at V and 2 bases at J, with 11 bases between the two ends. This CDR3 spans 14 amino acids. The V gene's germline CDR1 is DFQATT and CDR2 SNEGSKA (reference sequence).